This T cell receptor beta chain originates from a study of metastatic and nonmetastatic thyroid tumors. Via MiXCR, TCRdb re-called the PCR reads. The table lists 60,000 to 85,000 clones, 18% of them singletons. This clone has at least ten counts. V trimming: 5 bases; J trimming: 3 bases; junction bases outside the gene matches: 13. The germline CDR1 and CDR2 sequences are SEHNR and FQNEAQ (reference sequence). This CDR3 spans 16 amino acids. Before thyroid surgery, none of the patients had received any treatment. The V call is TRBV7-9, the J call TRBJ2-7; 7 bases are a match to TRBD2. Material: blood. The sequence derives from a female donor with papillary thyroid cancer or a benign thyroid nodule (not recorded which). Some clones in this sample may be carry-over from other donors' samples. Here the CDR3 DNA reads TGTGCCAGCAGCCCGGCGGAAGGGAGGGGAAACTACGAGCAGTACTTC. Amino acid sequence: CASSPAEGRGNYEQYF.